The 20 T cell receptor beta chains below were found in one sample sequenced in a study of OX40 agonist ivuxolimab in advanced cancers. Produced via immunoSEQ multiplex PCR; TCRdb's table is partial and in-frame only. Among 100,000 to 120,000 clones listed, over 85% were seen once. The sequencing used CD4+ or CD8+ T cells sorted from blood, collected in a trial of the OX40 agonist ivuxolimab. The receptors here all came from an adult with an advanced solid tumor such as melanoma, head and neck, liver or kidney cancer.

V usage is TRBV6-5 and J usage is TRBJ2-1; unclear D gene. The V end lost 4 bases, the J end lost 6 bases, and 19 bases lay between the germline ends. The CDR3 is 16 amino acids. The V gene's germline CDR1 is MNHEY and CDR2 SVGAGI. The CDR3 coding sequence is TGTGCCAGCAGTTTTTTCCCCGGAAAGGATAGCAATGAGCAGTTCTTC. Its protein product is CASSFFPGKDSNEQFF.

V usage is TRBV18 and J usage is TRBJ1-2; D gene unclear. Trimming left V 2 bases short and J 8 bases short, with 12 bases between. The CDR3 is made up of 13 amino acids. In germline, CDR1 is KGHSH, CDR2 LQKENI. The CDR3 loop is CASSPETLGGYTF. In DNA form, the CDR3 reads TGTGCCAGCTCACCAGAGACACTCGGGGGCTACACCTTC.

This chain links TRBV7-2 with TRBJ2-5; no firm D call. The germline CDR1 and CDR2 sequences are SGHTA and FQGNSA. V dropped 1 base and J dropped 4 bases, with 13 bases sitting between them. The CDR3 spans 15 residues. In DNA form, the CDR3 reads TGTGCCAGCAGCTTAGGGGCCTTAACAACAGAGACCCAGTACTTC. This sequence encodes CASSLGALTTETQYF.

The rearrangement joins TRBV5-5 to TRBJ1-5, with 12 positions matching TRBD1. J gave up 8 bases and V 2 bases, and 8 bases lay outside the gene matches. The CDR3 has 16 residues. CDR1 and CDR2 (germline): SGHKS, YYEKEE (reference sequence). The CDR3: CASSFGTGGSNEPQHF. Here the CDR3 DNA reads TGTGCCAGCAGCTTCGGGACAGGGGGCTCCAACGAGCCCCAGCATTTT.

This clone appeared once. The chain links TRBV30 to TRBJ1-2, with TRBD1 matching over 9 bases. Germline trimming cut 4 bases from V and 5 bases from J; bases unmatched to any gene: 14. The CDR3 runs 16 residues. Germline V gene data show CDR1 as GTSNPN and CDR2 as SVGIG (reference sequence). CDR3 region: CAWKSSGTGLGYGYTF. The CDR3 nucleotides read TGTGCCTGGAAGTCCTCCGGGACAGGGCTTGGATATGGCTACACCTTC.

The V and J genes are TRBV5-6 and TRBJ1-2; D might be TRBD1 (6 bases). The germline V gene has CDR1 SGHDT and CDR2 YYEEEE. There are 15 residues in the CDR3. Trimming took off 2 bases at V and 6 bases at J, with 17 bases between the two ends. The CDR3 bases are TGTGCCAGCAGCTTCCAGGGGAAAGTCCCCGATGGCTACACCTTC. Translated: CASSFQGKVPDGYTF.

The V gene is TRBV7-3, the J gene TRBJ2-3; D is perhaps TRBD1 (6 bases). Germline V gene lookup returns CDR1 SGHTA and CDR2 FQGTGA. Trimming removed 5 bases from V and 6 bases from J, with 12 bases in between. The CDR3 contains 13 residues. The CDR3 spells CASSPGASDTQYF. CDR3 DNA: TGTGCCAGCAGCCCAGGGGCATCGGATACGCAGTATTTT. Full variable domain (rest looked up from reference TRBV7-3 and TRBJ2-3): GAGVSQTPSNKVTEKGKYVELRCDPISGHTALYWYRQSLGQGPEFLIYFQGTGAADDSGLPNDRFFAVRPEGSVSTLKIQRTERGDSAVYLCASSPGASDTQYFGPGTRLTVL.

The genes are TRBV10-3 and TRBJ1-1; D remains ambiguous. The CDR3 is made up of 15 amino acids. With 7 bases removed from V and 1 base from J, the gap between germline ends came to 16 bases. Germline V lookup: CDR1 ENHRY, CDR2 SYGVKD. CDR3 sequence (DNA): TGTGCCATCAAGTACTCAGAACGGGGGAACACTGAAGCTTTCTTT. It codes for CAIKYSERGNTEAFF.

The CDR3 DNA follows: TGTGCCAGCAAGGACAGGCCCAACGAGCAGTACTTC. This codes for CASKDRPNEQYF. This chain joins TRBV6-6 and TRBJ2-7; 7 bases line up with TRBD1. Germline values: CDR1 MNHNY, CDR2 SVGAGI (reference sequence). This CDR3 is 12 amino acids long. With 7 bases clipped from V and 5 bases from J, the junction kept 5 bases outside the gene matches.

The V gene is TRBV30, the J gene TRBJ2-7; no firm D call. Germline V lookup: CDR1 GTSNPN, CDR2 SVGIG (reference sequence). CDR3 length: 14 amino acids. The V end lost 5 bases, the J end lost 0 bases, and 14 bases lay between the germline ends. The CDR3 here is CAWDRAASSYEQYF. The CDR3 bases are TGTGCCTGGGATCGGGCGGCTAGCTCCTACGAGCAGTACTTC.

The CDR3 bases are TGTGCCAGCAGCCACCGTCCGAGGAACACCGGGGAGCTGTTTTTT. Its protein product is CASSHRPRNTGELFF. The rearrangement links TRBV9 to TRBJ2-2; D is uncertain. CDR3 length: 15 amino acids. Germline CDR1 and CDR2: SGDLS and YYNGEE. V lost 4 bases and J 1 base, leaving 11 bases between the germline ends.

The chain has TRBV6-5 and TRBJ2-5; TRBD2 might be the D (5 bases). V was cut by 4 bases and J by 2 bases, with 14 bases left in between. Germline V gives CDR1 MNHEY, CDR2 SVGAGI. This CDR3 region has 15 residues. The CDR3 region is CASSSFGLGQETQYF. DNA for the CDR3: TGTGCCAGCAGTTCCTTTGGACTGGGGCAAGAGACCCAGTACTTC.

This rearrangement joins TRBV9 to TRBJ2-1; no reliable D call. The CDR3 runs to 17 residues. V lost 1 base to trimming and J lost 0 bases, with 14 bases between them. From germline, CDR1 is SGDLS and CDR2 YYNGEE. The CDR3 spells CASSVFGTSISYNEQFF. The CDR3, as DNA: TGTGCCAGCAGCGTATTCGGTACATCCATCTCCTACAATGAGCAGTTCTTC.

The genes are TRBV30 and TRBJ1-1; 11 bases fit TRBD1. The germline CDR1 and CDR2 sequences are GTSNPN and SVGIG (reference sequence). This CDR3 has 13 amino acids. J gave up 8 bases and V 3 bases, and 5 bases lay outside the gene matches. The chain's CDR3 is CAWRRTGGFEAFF. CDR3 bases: TGTGCCTGGAGACGGACAGGGGGCTTCGAAGCTTTCTTT.

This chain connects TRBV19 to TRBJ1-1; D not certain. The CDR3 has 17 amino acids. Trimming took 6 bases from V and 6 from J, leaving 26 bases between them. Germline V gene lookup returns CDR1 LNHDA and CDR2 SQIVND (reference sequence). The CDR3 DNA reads TGTGCCAGTAGATATATTAGGGAGGGAGGCGAGAGGCCTGAAGCTTTCTTT. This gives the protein CASRYIREGGERPEAFF.

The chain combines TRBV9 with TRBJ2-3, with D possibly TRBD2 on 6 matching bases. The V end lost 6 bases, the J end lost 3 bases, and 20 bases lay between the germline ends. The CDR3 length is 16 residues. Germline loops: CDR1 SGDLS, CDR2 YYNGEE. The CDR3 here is CASIRGSRSITDTQYF. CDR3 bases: TGTGCCAGCATACGGGGGAGCAGGTCGATTACAGATACGCAGTATTTT.

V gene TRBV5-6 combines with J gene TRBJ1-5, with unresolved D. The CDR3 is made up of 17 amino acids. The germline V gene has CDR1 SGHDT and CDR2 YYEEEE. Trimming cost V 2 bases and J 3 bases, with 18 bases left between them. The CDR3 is CASSLGPGPYYNQPQHF. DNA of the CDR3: TGTGCCAGCAGCTTAGGACCCGGACCCTACTACAATCAGCCCCAGCATTTT. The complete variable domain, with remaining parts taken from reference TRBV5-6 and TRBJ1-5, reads DAGVTQSPTHLIKTRGQQVTLRCSPKSGHDTVSWYQQALGQGPQFIFQYYEEEERQRGNFPDRFSGHQFPNYSSELNVNALLLGDSALYLCASSLGPGPYYNQPQHFGDGTRLSIL.

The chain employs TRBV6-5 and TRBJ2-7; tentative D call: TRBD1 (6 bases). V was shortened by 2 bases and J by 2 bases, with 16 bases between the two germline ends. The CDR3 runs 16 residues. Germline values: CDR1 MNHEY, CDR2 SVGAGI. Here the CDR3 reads CASSYRPSRTAYEQYF. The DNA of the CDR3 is TGTGCCAGCAGTTACCGACCCTCCAGGACAGCCTACGAGCAGTACTTC.

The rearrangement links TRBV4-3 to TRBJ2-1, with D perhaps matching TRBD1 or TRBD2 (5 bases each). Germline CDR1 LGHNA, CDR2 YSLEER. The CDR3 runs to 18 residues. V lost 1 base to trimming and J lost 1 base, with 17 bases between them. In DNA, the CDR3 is TGCGCCAGCAGCCAAGGTAATCCGGGGCTAGAGTCCTACAATGAGCAGTTCTTC. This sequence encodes CASSQGNPGLESYNEQFF.

DNA of the CDR3: TGTGCCAGCAGCTTGGAGGGACACAGGAACACTGAAGCTTTCTTT. Translation: CASSLEGHRNTEAFF. The V call is TRBV5-8, the J call TRBJ1-1; the D gene is possibly TRBD1 (6 bases). Germline CDR1 reads SGHTS; CDR2 reads YDEGEE. The CDR3 has 15 residues. V was shortened by 0 bases and J by 1 base, with 10 bases between the two germline ends.